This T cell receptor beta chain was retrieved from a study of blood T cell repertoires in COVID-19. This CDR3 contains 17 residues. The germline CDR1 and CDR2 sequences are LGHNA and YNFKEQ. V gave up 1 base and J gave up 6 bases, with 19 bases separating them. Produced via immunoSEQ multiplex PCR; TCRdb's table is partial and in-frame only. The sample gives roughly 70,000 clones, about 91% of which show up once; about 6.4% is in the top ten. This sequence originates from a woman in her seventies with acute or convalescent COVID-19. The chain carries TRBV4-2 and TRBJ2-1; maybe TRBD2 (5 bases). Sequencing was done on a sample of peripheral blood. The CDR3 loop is CASSQVGSVGVVNEQFF. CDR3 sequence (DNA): TGTGCCAGCAGCCAAGTTGGGAGTGTTGGTGTGGTCAATGAGCAGTTCTTC.